This T cell receptor (beta chain) stems from a study of blood T cells in healthy people across ages. Each donor's blood draw was around 9.1 milliliters of peripheral blood. This CDR3 comprises 16 residues. Germline V gives CDR1 SGHTA, CDR2 FQGNSA. A second 7 to 11 cycle PCR used barcoded and J-beta primers. Unique molecular identifiers of 12 random nucleotides labeled each cDNA. TCRdb reanalysed the 5' RACE reads using MiXCR and keeps one entry per CDR3 protein. The profile shows 1,800,000 or so distinct CDR3 sequences, 35% to 50% of them singletons. This chain connects TRBV7-2 to TRBJ2-4; the D is unclear. TRBJ2-5 explains the end of the DNA better; the J call may be wrong. This TCR was recovered from a human donor in good health. Specimen: blood. The CDR3 DNA is TGTGCCAGCAGCTTACCGCCCATCCCTACCCAAGAGACCCAGTACTTC. Amino acids: CASSLPPIPTQETQYF.